This TCR beta chain came from a study of CD8 T cells in ankylosing spondylitis. At least ten counts were recorded for this clonotype. As yet, its antigen is unknown. Quantitative barcoded 5'-RACE was used to prepare TCR beta libraries. TCRdb independently ran MiXCR on the 5' RACE reads; one entry per CDR3 protein. The sample contains about 800,000 distinct CDR3 sequences, about 11% of which appear only once. The germline gives CDR1 MNHEY, CDR2 SVGAGI. The CDR3 spans 17 residues. V shed 3 bases and J 0 bases; nucleotides not matched to a gene: 10. Study-level findings and limits: Roughly 8 highly homologous variants made up a TCR beta motif that seemed to typify ankylosing spondylitis blood.

The sequencing input was blood, either unsorted or a sorted T cell fraction (not recorded which). The TCR comes from a male donor with ankylosing spondylitis. The chain links TRBV6-5 to TRBJ1-2, with TRBD1 matching over 7 bases. The CDR3 bases are TGTGCCAGCAGTTATACCTCTGGGACAGCTACTAACTATGGCTACACCTTC. It yields the protein CASSYTSGTATNYGYTF.